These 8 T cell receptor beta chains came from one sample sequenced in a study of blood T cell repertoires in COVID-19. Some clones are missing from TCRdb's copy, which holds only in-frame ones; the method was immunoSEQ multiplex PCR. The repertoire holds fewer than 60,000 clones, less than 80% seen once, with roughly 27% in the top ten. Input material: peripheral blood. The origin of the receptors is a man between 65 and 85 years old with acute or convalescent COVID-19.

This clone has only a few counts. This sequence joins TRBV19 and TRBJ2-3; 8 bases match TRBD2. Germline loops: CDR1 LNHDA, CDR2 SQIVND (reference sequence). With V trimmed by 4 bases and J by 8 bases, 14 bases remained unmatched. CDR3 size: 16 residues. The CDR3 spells CASSNPGLDRGATQYF. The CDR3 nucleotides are TGTGCCAGTAGTAACCCGGGACTAGATCGTGGAGCTACGCAGTATTTT. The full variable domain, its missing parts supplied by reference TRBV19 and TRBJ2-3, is DGGITQSPKYLFRKEGQNVTLSCEQNLNHDAMYWYRQDPGQGLRLIYYSQIVNDFQKGDIAEGYSVSREKKESFPLTVTSAQKNPTAFYLCASSNPGLDRGATQYFGPGTRLTVL.

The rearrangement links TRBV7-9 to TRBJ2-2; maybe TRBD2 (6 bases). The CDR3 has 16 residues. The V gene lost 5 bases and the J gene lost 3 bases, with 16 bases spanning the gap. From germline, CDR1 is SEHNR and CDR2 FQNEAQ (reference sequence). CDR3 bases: TGTGCCAGCAGCCCCCGGGCGTCGGGGGACACCGGGGAGCTGTTTTTT. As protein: CASSPRASGDTGELFF.

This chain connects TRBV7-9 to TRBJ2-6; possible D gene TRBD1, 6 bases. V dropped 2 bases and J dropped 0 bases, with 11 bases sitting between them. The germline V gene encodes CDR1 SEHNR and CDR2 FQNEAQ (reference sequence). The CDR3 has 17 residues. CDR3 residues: CASSLRGKGSGANVLTF. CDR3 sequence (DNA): TGTGCCAGCAGCTTAAGGGGGAAGGGCTCTGGGGCCAACGTCCTGACTTTC.

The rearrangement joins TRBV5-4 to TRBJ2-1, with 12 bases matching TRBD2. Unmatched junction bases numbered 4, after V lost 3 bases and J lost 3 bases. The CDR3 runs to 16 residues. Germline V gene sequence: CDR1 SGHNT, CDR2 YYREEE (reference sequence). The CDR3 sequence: CASSSRTSGDYNEQFF. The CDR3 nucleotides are TGTGCCAGCAGCTCCCGGACTAGCGGGGACTACAATGAGCAGTTCTTC.

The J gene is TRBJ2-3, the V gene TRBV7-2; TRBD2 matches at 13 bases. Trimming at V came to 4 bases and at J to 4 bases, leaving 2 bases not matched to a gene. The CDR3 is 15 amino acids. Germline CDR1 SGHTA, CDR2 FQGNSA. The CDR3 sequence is CASSSLAGGPDTQYF. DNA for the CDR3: TGTGCCAGCAGCTCACTAGCGGGGGGGCCAGATACGCAGTATTTT.

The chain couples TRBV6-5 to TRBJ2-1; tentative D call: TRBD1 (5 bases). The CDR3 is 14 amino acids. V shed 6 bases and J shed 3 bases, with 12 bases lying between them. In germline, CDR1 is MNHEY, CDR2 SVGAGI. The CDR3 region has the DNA TGTGCCAGCAGGGAGTCAGGGAACTACAATGAGCAGTTCTTC. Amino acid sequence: CASRESGNYNEQFF.

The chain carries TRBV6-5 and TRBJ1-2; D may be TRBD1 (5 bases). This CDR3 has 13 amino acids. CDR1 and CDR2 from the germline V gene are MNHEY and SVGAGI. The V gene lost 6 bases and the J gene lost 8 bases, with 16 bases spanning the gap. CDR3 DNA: TGTGCCAGCAGCCCGCAGGGTCGAGGCGGCTACACCTTC. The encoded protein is CASSPQGRGGYTF.

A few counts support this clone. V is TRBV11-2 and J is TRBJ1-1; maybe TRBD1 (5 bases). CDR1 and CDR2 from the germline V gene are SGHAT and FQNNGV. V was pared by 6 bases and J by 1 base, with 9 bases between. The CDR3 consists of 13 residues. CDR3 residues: CASRLQENTEAFF. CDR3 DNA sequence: TGTGCCAGCAGGCTACAGGAGAACACTGAAGCTTTCTTT.